In its sample, the clone carrying this TCR beta chain was seen many times. Its antigen is still unknown. A single run covered 15-18 subjects with over 160 million TCR-beta sequences. One entry per CDR3 protein, called by TCRdb with MiXCR from the 5' RACE reads. The top ten hold about 16% of the sample, which has more than 40,000 distinct CDR3 sequences, approximately 3% seen once. This sample is part of a study of neurological immune-mediated disorders. Study results and caveats: Grouping of repertoires by phylogeny put those of 18 of 34 multiple sclerosis patients into a single related-CDR3 cluster, a possible signature.

The CDR3 is 15 residues long. After removal of 4 bases from V and 3 bases from J, the junction contained 7 bases not matched to a gene. CDR1 is SGHRS, CDR2 YFSETQ, per germline. This chain joins TRBV5-1 and TRBJ2-7; 10 nucleotides match TRBD1. This clonotype was obtained from a woman aged 50 to 65 with multiple sclerosis. The material sequenced was PBMCs. Written as DNA, the CDR3 is TGCGCCAGCAGCATCGACAGGGGGCCCTTCTACGAGCAGTACTTC. Amino acids: CASSIDRGPFYEQYF.